The 4 T cell receptor beta chains in this list originate from one sample, sequenced in a study of cytotoxic CD8 clonotypes in ibrutinib-treated CLL. Profiling relied on immunoSEQ multiplex PCR, and the TCRdb table lists in-frame clones only, not all of them. The repertoire holds 29,000 or so clones, around 63% seen once, with approximately 50% in the top ten. The sample here was PBMCs, taken after 24 months of ibrutinib treatment. These receptors all stem from a human donor with chronic lymphocytic leukemia.

J is TRBJ1-5 and V is TRBV28; tentative D call: TRBD1 (5 bases). Germline-derived CDR1 and CDR2 are MDHEN and SYDVKM. V lost 2 bases, J lost 0 bases, and 14 bases lay in between. CDR3 size: 17 residues. The CDR3 coding sequence is TGTGCCAGCAGTTTACTCGACGGGGGGTATAGCAATCAGCCCCAGCATTTT. Amino acids: CASSLLDGGYSNQPQHF.

The V call is TRBV6-1, the J call TRBJ1-5; possible D gene TRBD1, 5 bases. Germline CDR1 is MNHNS and CDR2 is SASEGT. The ends were cut back, 1 base at V and 3 bases at J, with 10 bases in the middle. The CDR3 contains 15 residues. The CDR3 sequence: CASSEGGPINQPQHF. The CDR3 DNA follows: TGTGCCAGCAGTGAAGGGGGACCGATCAATCAGCCCCAGCATTTT.

The chain carries TRBV5-5 and TRBJ2-7; TRBD1 agrees at 7 bases. CDR1 SGHKS and CDR2 YYEKEE come from the germline V gene (reference sequence). The junction had 7 bases not matched to a gene; V was cut back by 4 bases and J by 0 bases. The CDR3 contains 15 residues. Here the CDR3 reads CASSPQGSGSYEQYF. The CDR3 nucleotides read TGTGCCAGCAGCCCACAGGGGTCCGGCTCCTACGAGCAGTACTTC.

The genes are TRBV28 and TRBJ2-7, with a tentative D call TRBD1 (5 bases). Per germline, CDR1 MDHEN and CDR2 SYDVKM. Between the trimmed V and J ends, which lost 5 bases and 2 bases, there was a span of 10 bases. This CDR3 has 13 residues. The CDR3 bases are TGTGCCAGCAGTACCCGACAGCCCTACGAGCAGTACTTC. It yields the protein CASSTRQPYEQYF.